This is a list of T cell receptor beta chains from one sample in a study of blood T cell repertoires in COVID-19. The assay was immunoSEQ multiplex PCR, and TCRdb's table has in-frame clones only and misses some. This table holds about 350,000 clones, about 89% found once. Sequences were obtained from PBMCs or T cells enriched from blood (not recorded which). The source is a woman younger than 45 who had recovered from COVID-19. CDR3s include the opening cysteine and the closing phenylalanine or tryptophan. A D gene is named only where the DNA matches it firmly. Size is omitted from some rows. Given values are once, few, many or a class for expanded clones.

cdr3_aa cdr3_nt clone_size j_call v_call d_call
CASSLAGRSTDTQYF TGTGCCAGCAGCTTAGCGGGCAGGAGCACAGATACGCAGTATTTT - TRBJ2-3 TRBV7-9 -
CASTSRGQGAEAFF TGTGCCAGCACCTCACGGGGACAGGGAGCTGAAGCTTTCTTT - TRBJ1-1 TRBV11-2 TRBD1
CASSVGSEETQYF TGTGCCAGCAGCGTAGGGAGCGAAGAGACCCAGTACTTC - TRBJ2-5 TRBV9 -
CAWSTGQGRSRLIKPNYGYTF TGTGCCTGGAGTACAGGACAGGGTCGGTCCCGACTCATTAAACCAAACTATGGCTACACCTTC - TRBJ1-2 TRBV30 TRBD1
CASSLVDYQETQYF TGTGCCAGCAGCTTAGTGGACTACCAAGAGACCCAGTACTTC - TRBJ2-5 TRBV7-2 -
CAWSRLQRGKYNEQFF TGTGCCTGGAGTCGGCTCCAGCGGGGGAAATACAATGAGCAGTTCTTC - TRBJ2-1 TRBV30 TRBD2
CASSFGTGDSYEQYF TGTGCCAGCAGTTTCGGGACAGGGGACTCCTACGAGCAGTACTTC - TRBJ2-7 TRBV27 TRBD1
CASRLAGPNTGELFF TGTGCCAGCAGACTAGCGGGGCCAAACACCGGGGAGCTGTTTTTT - TRBJ2-2 TRBV6-5 TRBD2
CASNTAGRNEKLFF TGTGCCAGCAACACCGCAGGGCGTAATGAAAAACTGTTTTTT - TRBJ1-4 TRBV5-5 -
CASSLSPSGTTNTGELFF TGCGCCAGCAGCTTGTCGCCTAGCGGAACAACGAACACCGGGGAGCTGTTTTTT - TRBJ2-2 TRBV5-1 TRBD2
CASSLRTGTYEQYF TGTGCCAGCAGCTTGCGGACAGGGACTTACGAGCAGTACTTC few TRBJ2-7 TRBV7-2 TRBD1
CASSQERQSSYNSPLHF TGTGCCAGCAGCCAAGAGAGACAGAGCTCCTATAATTCACCCCTCCACTTT - TRBJ1-6 TRBV3-1/TRBV3-2 -
CASSIYHGYTF TGTGCCAGTAGTATATATCATGGCTACACCTTC - TRBJ1-2 TRBV19 -
CASSLLTGTEAFF TGTGCCAGCAGTTTATTGACAGGGACTGAAGCTTTCTTT - TRBJ1-1 TRBV28 TRBD1
CASSQETSGGSDTQYF TGTGCCAGCAGTCAAGAGACTAGCGGGGGGTCAGATACGCAGTATTTT - TRBJ2-3 TRBV6-1 TRBD2
CASSSTATEKLFF TGTGCCAGCAGCTCGACAGCGACTGAAAAACTGTTTTTT - TRBJ1-4 TRBV3-1/TRBV3-2 -
CSVPGQGPYNEQFF TGCAGCGTTCCGGGACAGGGGCCCTACAATGAGCAGTTCTTC - TRBJ2-1 TRBV29-1 TRBD1
CASSLSFLPDTQYF TGCGCCAGCAGCCTTTCATTCCTACCAGATACGCAGTATTTT - TRBJ2-3 TRBV4-3 -
CAARGRGGQTGELFF TGCGCCGCCCGGGGGCGGGGGGGCCAAACCGGGGAGCTGTTTTTT - TRBJ2-2 TRBV4-1 TRBD2
CASSDPGQGRWDTEAFF TGTGCCAGCAGTGACCCTGGACAGGGCAGATGGGACACTGAAGCTTTCTTT few TRBJ1-1 TRBV25-1 TRBD1
CASSILRGGYTF TGTGCCAGTAGTATCCTCCGGGGTGGCTACACCTTC - TRBJ1-2 TRBV19 -
CAWTLLGGKTMNTEAFF TGTGCCTGGACACTTCTTGGGGGCAAAACCATGAACACTGAAGCTTTCTTT - TRBJ1-1 TRBV30 -
CASSLYEVRSTDTQYF TGTGCCAGCAGCTTGTACGAGGTACGAAGCACAGATACGCAGTATTTT few TRBJ2-3 TRBV5-5 -
CASSLPGLESVDTQYF TGTGCCAGCAGCCTTCCGGGACTCGAGTCGGTGGATACGCAGTATTTT - TRBJ2-3 TRBV5-5 -
CASRGGALGYNEQFF TGTGCCAGCCGCGGGGGGGCTTTGGGATACAATGAGCAGTTCTTC - TRBJ2-1 TRBV3-1/TRBV3-2 TRBD2
CASSLAGGKAYGYTF TGTGCCAGCAGCTTAGCGGGGGGAAAAGCATATGGCTACACCTTC few TRBJ1-2 TRBV7-2 -
CAWSWDSYNEQFF TGTGCCTGGAGTTGGGACAGTTACAATGAGCAGTTCTTC - TRBJ2-1 TRBV30 TRBD1